The 24 T cell receptor beta chains below come from one sample, sequenced in a study of T cell responses to AZD1222 COVID-19 vaccine. Some clones are missing from TCRdb's copy, which holds only in-frame ones; the method was immunoSEQ multiplex PCR. The profile shows some 160,000 clones, roughly 89% of them singletons. The source material was peripheral blood, sampled on day 0 of AZD1222 vaccination. Receptors were obtained from an adult in good health.

The chain couples TRBV5-1 to TRBJ1-3; D remains unclear. V gave up 0 bases and J gave up 0 bases, with 7 bases separating them. The CDR3 has 15 residues. Germline assignment: CDR1 SGHRS and CDR2 YFSETQ. The CDR3 DNA sequence: TGCGCCAGCAGCTTGGTGCCGTACTCTGGAAACACCATATATTTT. It is translated as CASSLVPYSGNTIYF.

The gene calls are TRBV30 and TRBJ1-1; D unclear. The V end was cut by 4 bases, the J end by 0 bases, with 12 bases between. Germline-derived CDR1 and CDR2 are GTSNPN and SVGIG (reference sequence). The CDR3 totals 14 residues. The CDR3 protein is CAWTRGPLNTEAFF. The CDR3 coding sequence is TGTGCCTGGACCAGAGGCCCACTGAACACTGAAGCTTTCTTT.

The V call is TRBV5-1, the J call TRBJ2-2, with D possibly being TRBD2 (7 bases). Germline V CDR1 and CDR2: SGHRS, YFSETQ. V was pared by 4 bases and J by 2 bases, with 18 bases between. CDR3 length: 17 residues. The CDR3 bases are TGCGCCAGCAGCACTCTGGGGGCGGGAGCTAACACCGGGGAGCTGTTTTTT. Translating gives CASSTLGAGANTGELFF.

This chain connects TRBV2 to TRBJ1-2; D call uncertain. The CDR3 totals 14 residues. The V end was cut by 6 bases, the J end by 9 bases, with 20 bases between. From germline, CDR1 is SNHLY and CDR2 FYNNEI. The CDR3 DNA sequence: TGTGCCAGCAGCCTCCTGGGTGGAAGAGGAAGCTACACCTTC. This codes for CASSLLGGRGSYTF.

This clone was counted only a few times. The genes are TRBV27 and TRBJ1-1; 7 nucleotides line up with TRBD1. The CDR3 runs to 13 residues. V was clipped by 7 bases and J by 7 bases; unmatched bases: 9. Germline CDR1 is MNHEY and CDR2 is SMNVEV (reference sequence). The CDR3 is CASTRDRIGEAFF. CDR3 bases: TGTGCCAGCACCCGGGACAGAATCGGTGAAGCTTTCTTT.

This clone has just one count. The chain is built from TRBV10-1 and TRBJ2-1, with D unresolved. The germline gives CDR1 WNHNN, CDR2 SYGVQD (reference sequence). The CDR3 is 12 residues long. V gave up 0 bases and J gave up 7 bases, with 4 bases separating them. The CDR3 protein is CASSESGNEQFF. DNA for the CDR3: TGCGCCAGCAGTGAGTCTGGTAATGAGCAGTTCTTC.

The V call is TRBV9, the J call TRBJ1-1, with D possibly TRBD1 on 5 matching bases. Germline V gives CDR1 SGDLS, CDR2 YYNGEE. CDR3 length: 14 residues. Deletions cut 3 bases from V and 5 bases from J, with 14 bases between. In nucleotides, the CDR3 is TGTGCCAGCAGCGCCCCCGGGGGGGTTACTGAAGCTTTCTTT. As protein: CASSAPGGVTEAFF.

The chain combines TRBV4-2 with TRBJ2-1, with TRBD2 identical over 8 bases. The germline V gene encodes CDR1 LGHNA and CDR2 YNFKEQ. Trimming took 2 bases from V and 7 from J; bases not matched to a gene: 13. This CDR3 spans 17 amino acids. CDR3 sequence (DNA): TGTGCCAGCAGCCAAAGGTCGTCCGGGGGGGGGCCGAATGAGCAGTTCTTC. Translating gives CASSQRSSGGGPNEQFF.

This clone was seen a handful of times. The chain employs TRBV7-2 and TRBJ2-7; 8 nucleotides match TRBD1. The CDR3 is 15 amino acids. CDR1 and CDR2 from the germline V gene are SGHTA and FQGNSA. V was clipped by 3 bases and J by 2 bases; unmatched bases: 6. CDR3 nucleotides: TGTGCCAGCAGCTTTGGACAGGGCGCACCCTACGAGCAGTACTTC. It encodes CASSFGQGAPYEQYF. The full variable domain, rest sourced from reference TRBV7-2 and TRBJ2-7, is GAGVSQSPSNKVTEKGKDVELRCDPISGHTALYWYRQSLGQGLEFLIYFQGNSAPDKSGLPSDRFSAERTGGSVSTLTIQRTQQEDSAVYLCASSFGQGAPYEQYFGPGTRLTVT.

This chain connects TRBV18 to TRBJ2-1; D perhaps matches TRBD2 (6 bases). Germline CDR1 and CDR2: KGHSH and LQKENI. CDR3 size: 14 residues. Trimming shortened V by 6 bases and J by 1 base, and 10 bases separated the two germline ends. CDR3 nucleotide sequence: TGTGCCAGCTCCCCAGGGACTTCCTACAATGAGCAGTTCTTC. It codes for CASSPGTSYNEQFF.

This clone was recorded a few times. This CDR3 reads CSVEDKGRVNTEAFF. In DNA, the CDR3 is TGCAGCGTTGAAGATAAGGGCAGGGTGAACACTGAAGCTTTCTTT. The rearrangement joins TRBV29-1 to TRBJ1-1, with D possibly matching TRBD1 (5 bases). The V end lost 0 bases, the J end lost 0 bases, and 11 bases lay between the germline ends. The CDR3 totals 15 residues. Germline-derived CDR1 and CDR2 are SQVTM and ANQGSEA. Together with reference TRBV29-1 and TRBJ1-1, the CDR3 gives the full variable domain: SAVISQKPSRDICQRGTSLTIQCQVDSQVTMMFWYRQQPGQSLTLIATANQGSEATYESGFVIDKFPISRPNLTFSTLTVSNMSPEDSSIYLCSVEDKGRVNTEAFFGQGTRLTVV.

CDR3 protein: CASSMGRGAQPQHF. CDR3 DNA: TGTGCCAGTAGTATGGGAAGGGGGGCCCAGCCCCAGCATTTT. The genes are TRBV19 and TRBJ1-5, with D possibly matching TRBD1 (6 bases). CDR3 length equals 14 residues. The V end was cut by 3 bases, the J end by 7 bases, with 13 bases between. CDR1 is LNHDA and CDR2 is SQIVND in the germline V gene (reference sequence).

This chain connects TRBV19 to TRBJ2-6, with 8 bases lining up with TRBD2. Germline values: CDR1 LNHDA, CDR2 SQIVND (reference sequence). The CDR3 sequence is 18 residues long. V trimming: 3 bases; J trimming: 0 bases; junction bases outside the gene matches: 7. In DNA form, the CDR3 reads TGTGCCAGTAGTATGCGGGGGGTAGGGGCCTCTGGGGCCAACGTCCTGACTTTC. The encoded protein is CASSMRGVGASGANVLTF.

The V and J genes are TRBV6-6 and TRBJ2-7; 8 nucleotides match TRBD1. The trim removed 2 bases at V and 4 bases at J, leaving 10 bases unmatched. The germline gives CDR1 MNHNY, CDR2 SVGAGI (reference sequence). The CDR3 has 16 residues. CDR3 coding DNA: TGTGCCAGCAGTTACACCCGGACAGGGCTAGCATACGAGCAGTACTTC. Residues: CASSYTRTGLAYEQYF.

V and J are TRBV27 and TRBJ1-3; D is unresolved. CDR3 length: 17 amino acids. Germline V lookup: CDR1 MNHEY, CDR2 SMNVEV (reference sequence). The CDR3 nucleotides read TGTGTCTTCTCATCAGGCGTCCTCACCCTCTCTGGAAACACCATATATTTT. Translated: CVFSSGVLTLSGNTIYF.

V and J are TRBV27 and TRBJ1-1; no clear D. The length of the CDR3 is 15 residues. The germline gives CDR1 MNHEY, CDR2 SMNVEV (reference sequence). With 5 bases removed from V and 1 base from J, the gap between germline ends came to 14 bases. CDR3 region: CASSPGSRRNTEAFF. CDR3 sequence (DNA): TGTGCCAGCAGTCCGGGTTCCCGGCGGAACACTGAAGCTTTCTTT.

The chain combines TRBV5-1 with TRBJ2-5; D gene uncertain. Germline-derived CDR1 and CDR2 are SGHRS and YFSETQ. The CDR3 consists of 13 residues. Trimming left V 5 bases short and J 5 bases short, with 13 bases between. The CDR3 sequence is CASRGSPGETQYF. DNA of the CDR3: TGCGCCAGCAGAGGCAGTCCCGGGGAGACCCAGTACTTC.

The chain joins TRBV7-2 to TRBJ2-6, with D unresolved. Germline assignment: CDR1 SGHTA and CDR2 FQGNSA. Trimming shortened V by 3 bases and J by 4 bases, and 4 bases separated the two germline ends. The CDR3 runs 13 residues. CDR3 region: CASSFRGANVLTF. As DNA, the CDR3 is TGTGCCAGCAGCTTTAGGGGGGCCAACGTCCTGACTTTC. The full variable domain, its missing parts supplied by reference TRBV7-2 and TRBJ2-6, is GAGVSQSPSNKVTEKGKDVELRCDPISGHTALYWYRQSLGQGLEFLIYFQGNSAPDKSGLPSDRFSAERTGGSVSTLTIQRTQQEDSAVYLCASSFRGANVLTFGAGSRLTVL.

The chain joins TRBV7-9 to TRBJ1-2; D is unresolved. CDR1 SEHNR and CDR2 FQNEAQ come from the germline V gene (reference sequence). V shed 3 bases and J shed 6 bases, with 8 bases lying between them. The length of the CDR3 is 12 residues. The CDR3 reads CASSLGRDGYTF. The CDR3 region has the DNA TGTGCCAGCAGCTTGGGTCGAGATGGCTACACCTTC.

The chain combines TRBV5-6 with TRBJ1-1; D is perhaps TRBD1 (5 bases). The V and J ends lost 5 bases and 4 bases respectively, with 18 bases between them. The CDR3 consists of 15 residues. Germline CDR1 is SGHDT and CDR2 is YYEEEE. Written as DNA, the CDR3 is TGTGCCAGCAGTTTTGATGGGGGTAGGGGCACTGAAGCTTTCTTT. Encoded protein: CASSFDGGRGTEAFF.

Here the CDR3 reads CASSLAQLSGNTIYF. In nucleotides, the CDR3 is TGTGCCAGCAGCTTAGCACAGCTCTCTGGAAACACCATATATTTT. The chain is built from TRBV7-9 and TRBJ1-3; no definite D call. Between the trimmed V and J ends, which lost 0 bases and 0 bases, there was a span of 6 bases. The CDR3 loop spans 15 amino acids. CDR1 and CDR2 from the germline V gene are SEHNR and FQNEAQ (reference sequence).

A single count supports this clone. This chain uses TRBV19 with TRBJ1-1; D ambiguous. The V end was cut by 7 bases, the J end by 4 bases, with 10 bases between. Germline CDR1 reads LNHDA; CDR2 reads SQIVND (reference sequence). The CDR3 is made up of 12 amino acids. The CDR3 here is CASKEGGTEAFF. The DNA for the CDR3 is TGTGCCAGTAAGGAGGGAGGCACTGAAGCTTTCTTT.

V gene TRBV3-1 (or the pseudogene TRBV3-2) combines with J gene TRBJ1-6; possibly TRBD1 for D (6 bases). V shed 0 bases and J shed 5 bases, with 14 bases lying between them. The CDR3 spans 17 residues. Germline V gene lookup returns CDR1 LGHDT and CDR2 YNNKEL (reference sequence). In DNA form, the CDR3 reads TGTGCCAGCAGCCAAGATTCAGCAGGGGCCAATAATTCACCCCTCCACTTT. This translates into CASSQDSAGANNSPLHF.

This clone came up once. This rearrangement joins TRBV6-6 to TRBJ1-6, with D unresolved. The length of the CDR3 is 16 residues. Germline V gene data show CDR1 as MNHNY and CDR2 as SVGAGI (reference sequence). V lost 2 bases to trimming and J lost 7 bases, with 15 bases between them. CDR3 loop: CASSYPNPGNNSPLHF. CDR3 in DNA: TGTGCCAGCAGTTACCCTAATCCGGGGAACAATTCACCCCTCCACTTT.